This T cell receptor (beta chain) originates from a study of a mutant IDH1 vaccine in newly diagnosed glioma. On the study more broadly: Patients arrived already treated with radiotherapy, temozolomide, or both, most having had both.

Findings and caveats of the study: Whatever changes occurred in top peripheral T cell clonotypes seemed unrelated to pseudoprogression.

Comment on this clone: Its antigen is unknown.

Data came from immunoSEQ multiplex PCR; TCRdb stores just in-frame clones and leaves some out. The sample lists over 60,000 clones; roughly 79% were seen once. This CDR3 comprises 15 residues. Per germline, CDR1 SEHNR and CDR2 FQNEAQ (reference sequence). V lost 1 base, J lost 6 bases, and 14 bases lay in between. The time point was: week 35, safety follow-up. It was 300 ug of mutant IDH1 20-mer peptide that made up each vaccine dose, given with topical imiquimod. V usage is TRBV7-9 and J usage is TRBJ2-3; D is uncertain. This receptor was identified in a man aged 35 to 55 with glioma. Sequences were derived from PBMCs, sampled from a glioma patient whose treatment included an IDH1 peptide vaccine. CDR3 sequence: CASSLGAALSDTQYF. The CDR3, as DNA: TGTGCCAGCAGCTTAGGTGCGGCCCTTAGTGATACGCAGTATTTT.